This is a list of T cell receptor beta chains from one sample in a study of post-analysis software for immune sequencing data. TCRdb reprocessed the PCR reads with MiXCR, giving one entry per CDR3 protein. In the table there are around 400,000 distinct CDR3 sequences, less than 40% of which are singletons. The source material was blood. The receptor source for this set is a girl aged 2-10 years with multiple sclerosis. Both conserved end residues are part of each CDR3. The D gene is left open where the match is weak. Expanded clones are given a class, and other clones once, few, many or no size at all.

V: TRBV10-3; D: TRBD2; J: TRBJ2-7; size: few; DNA: TGTGCCATCAGTGAGTACTCCGGGAGGCGATCCGAGCAGTACTTC; CDR3: CAISEYSGRRSEQYF
V: TRBV10-3; D: -; J: TRBJ1-2; size: -; DNA: TGTGCCATCAACCGAGGGGGGCTTGACTATGGCTACACCTTC; CDR3: CAINRGGLDYGYTF
V: TRBV9; D: -; J: TRBJ2-1; size: few; DNA: TGTGCCAGCAGCTCCCTATCGGGGACGTACAATGAGCAGTTCTTC; CDR3: CASSSLSGTYNEQFF
V: TRBV28; D: -; J: TRBJ1-2; size: -; DNA: TGTGCCAGCACCCTCTGGGGGGCGCCTGATGGCTACACCTTC; CDR3: CASTLWGAPDGYTF
V: TRBV12-3/TRBV12-4; D: TRBD1; J: TRBJ2-7; size: few; DNA: TGTGCCAGCACTCGTGGGGGACAGGGGTTCGACGAGCAGTACTTC; CDR3: CASTRGGQGFDEQYF
V: TRBV7-9; D: -; J: TRBJ1-2; size: -; DNA: TGTGCCAGCAGCCCGGTGGAGACCTATGGCTACACCTTC; CDR3: CASSPVETYGYTF
V: TRBV12-3/TRBV12-4; D: -; J: TRBJ2-7; size: -; DNA: TGTGCCAGCAGCCTCGAGACAGCCTCCCACGAGCAGTACTTC; CDR3: CASSLETASHEQYF
V: TRBV5-4; D: -; J: TRBJ2-7; size: -; DNA: TGTGCCAGCAGCTCCCGGGACGGATCCTACGAGCAGTACTTC; CDR3: CASSSRDGSYEQYF
V: TRBV12-3/TRBV12-4; D: -; J: TRBJ2-5; size: few; DNA: TGTGCCGAAAGGGGACACCAAGAGACCCAGTACTTC; CDR3: CAERGHQETQYF
V: TRBV18; D: -; J: TRBJ2-7; size: few; DNA: TGTGCCAGCTCACCGCAACAGGGAAATCCCTCCTCCTACGAGCAGTACTTC; CDR3: CASSPQQGNPSSYEQYF
V: TRBV27; D: -; J: TRBJ2-2; size: many; DNA: TGTGCCAGCATGCGGACCCCAAACGGGGCCGGGGAGCTGTTTTTT; CDR3: CASMRTPNGAGELFF
V: TRBV10-3; D: -; J: TRBJ1-4; size: -; DNA: TGTGCCATCAGTGAGTCAGGGATTGAAAAACTGTTTTTT; CDR3: CAISESGIEKLFF
V: TRBV28; D: -; J: TRBJ1-2; size: few; DNA: TGTGCCAGCAGCCTTCTGACATCAGGGGTAACTGGCTACACCTTC; CDR3: CASSLLTSGVTGYTF
V: TRBV11-2; D: TRBD2; J: TRBJ2-1; size: few; DNA: TGTGCCAGCAGCTTAGTCGGGACTAGCGGGGTACCTTACAATGAGCAGTTCTTC; CDR3: CASSLVGTSGVPYNEQFF
V: TRBV10-3; D: TRBD1; J: TRBJ2-1; size: few; DNA: TGTGCCATCAGTTCTCCGGGACAGGGACCGTACAATGAGCAGTTCTTC; CDR3: CAISSPGQGPYNEQFF
V: TRBV7-2; D: -; J: TRBJ1-1; size: few; DNA: TGTGCCAGCAGCTTAGGGGCCCAGGTAATTACTGAAGCTTTCTTT; CDR3: CASSLGAQVITEAFF
V: TRBV18; D: -; J: TRBJ2-7; size: -; DNA: TGTGCCAGCTCACCACCCCACAGCTCCTACGAGCAGTACTTC; CDR3: CASSPPHSSYEQYF
V: TRBV12-3/TRBV12-4; D: -; J: TRBJ2-1; size: -; DNA: TGTGCCAGCAGTCCCCCCGGGACATTTTCCTACGAGCAGTTCTTC; CDR3: CASSPPGTFSYEQFF
V: TRBV18; D: TRBD1; J: TRBJ1-2; size: -; DNA: TGTACCAGCTCACCGCTCGACAGGGGCGAGAGTTTTGGCTACACCTTC; CDR3: CTSSPLDRGESFGYTF
V: TRBV4-1; D: TRBD2; J: TRBJ2-1; size: -; DNA: TGCGCCAGCAGCCAGCTAGGACTAGCGTTCACTGAGCAGTTCTTC; CDR3: CASSQLGLAFTEQFF
V: TRBV6-5; D: -; J: TRBJ2-3; size: -; DNA: TGTGCCAGCAGTCCTCGACAGTTGACCACAGATACGCAGTATTTT; CDR3: CASSPRQLTTDTQYF
V: TRBV9; D: -; J: TRBJ1-5; size: -; DNA: TGTGCCAGCAGCGCTGACAGCGTACCCTATAGCAATCAGCCCCAGCATTTT; CDR3: CASSADSVPYSNQPQHF
V: TRBV9; D: TRBD1; J: TRBJ2-1; size: few; DNA: TGTGCCAGCAGCGCCGGACAGGGGGCGCGGAATGAGCAGTTCTTC; CDR3: CASSAGQGARNEQFF
V: TRBV29-1; D: -; J: TRBJ2-1; size: -; DNA: TGCAGCGTTGTGAAGGGCGGAGGCTCCTACAATGAGCAGTTCTTC; CDR3: CSVVKGGGSYNEQFF
V: TRBV28; D: TRBD1; J: TRBJ1-2; size: few; DNA: TGTGCCAGCAGCCCGGGACAGGGACTCTATGGCTACACCTTC; CDR3: CASSPGQGLYGYTF
V: TRBV4-1; D: -; J: TRBJ2-1; size: -; DNA: TGCGCCAGCAGCCACGGGGTTGAGCAGTTCTTC; CDR3: CASSHGVEQFF
V: TRBV18; D: TRBD1; J: TRBJ1-5; size: -; DNA: TGTGCCAGCTCACCCGGACAGGGGGCCCAGCCCCAGCATTTT; CDR3: CASSPGQGAQPQHF
V: TRBV20-1; D: TRBD2; J: TRBJ2-1; size: once; DNA: TGCAGTGCTAGAAGGACTAGCGGGAGAGGATTGAATGAGCAGTTCTTC; CDR3: CSARRTSGRGLNEQFF
V: TRBV7-3; D: -; J: TRBJ2-3; size: -; DNA: TGTGCCAGCGGCTTAACCCGTAGTTTGGGGGCCTCGCCGTCGAGTACAGATACGCAGTATTTT; CDR3: CASGLTRSLGASPSSTDTQYF
V: TRBV12-3/TRBV12-4; D: TRBD2; J: TRBJ2-7; size: few; DNA: TGTGCCAGCAGTTTCGGACTAGCGGGACTCGAGCAGTACTTC; CDR3: CASSFGLAGLEQYF